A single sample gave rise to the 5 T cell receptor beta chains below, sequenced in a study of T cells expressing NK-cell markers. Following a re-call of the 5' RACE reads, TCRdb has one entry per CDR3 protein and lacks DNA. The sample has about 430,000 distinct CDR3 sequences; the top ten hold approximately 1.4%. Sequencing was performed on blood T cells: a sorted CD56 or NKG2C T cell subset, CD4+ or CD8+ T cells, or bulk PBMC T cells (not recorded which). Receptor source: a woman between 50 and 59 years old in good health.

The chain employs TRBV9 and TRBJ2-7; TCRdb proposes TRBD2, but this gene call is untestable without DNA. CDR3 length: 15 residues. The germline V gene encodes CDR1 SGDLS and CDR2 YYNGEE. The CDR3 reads CASSVGSSGRIEQYF.

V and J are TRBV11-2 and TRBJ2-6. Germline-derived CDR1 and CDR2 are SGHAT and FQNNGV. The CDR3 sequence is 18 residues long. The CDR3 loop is CASSLVSNTASGANVLTF.

The CDR3 region is CASSRTSFGELFF. The chain employs TRBV11-2 and TRBJ2-2; the TCRdb call, TRBD2, lacks DNA for checking. Germline V gene lookup returns CDR1 SGHAT and CDR2 FQNNGV. The CDR3 runs to 13 residues.

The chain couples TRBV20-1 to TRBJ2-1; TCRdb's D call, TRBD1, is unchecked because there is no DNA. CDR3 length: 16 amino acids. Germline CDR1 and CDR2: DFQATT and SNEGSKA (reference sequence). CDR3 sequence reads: CSARDRRREKRNEQFF.

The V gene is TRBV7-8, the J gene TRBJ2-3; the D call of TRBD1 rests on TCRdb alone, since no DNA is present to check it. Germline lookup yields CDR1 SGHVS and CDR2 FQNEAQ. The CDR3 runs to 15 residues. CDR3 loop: CASSLQGAPTDTQYF.